This T cell receptor (beta chain) was captured by sequencing in a study of shared T cell receptors in the human thymus. Profiled with immunoSEQ multiplex PCR; TCRdb holds only in-frame clones, not every one. The sample carries approximately 580,000 clones, about four fifths recorded once. The ends were cut back, 4 bases at V and 0 bases at J, with 24 bases in the middle. Germline-derived CDR1 and CDR2 are SGHTA and FQGNSA. The CDR3 contains 19 residues. These same records also appear under a second study, on human thymus T cells. That report adds: Thymic resections from corrective heart surgery supplied the tissue. Usage of V and J genes appeared biased in thymic and blood repertoires. Highly overlapping thymic repertoires in unrelated individuals were reported by related research.

The sample consisted of thymocytes. The source of this sequence is a boy under two years old with a congenital heart defect. The V and J genes are TRBV7-2 and TRBJ1-2, with D possibly being TRBD1 (5 bases). The CDR3 reads CASSSAGTSQGLANYGYTF. CDR3 bases: TGTGCCAGCAGCTCCGCGGGTACTAGCCAGGGCCTAGCTAACTATGGCTACACCTTC.